Given below is one T cell receptor (beta chain) in context. Its antigen is not identified. The V and J ends lost 3 bases and 6 bases, in that order; junction bases with no gene match: 9. The CDR3 spans 15 residues. Per the germline V gene, CDR1 is SGHNT and CDR2 is YYREEE (reference sequence). The entry originates in a study of cytomegalovirus exposure and HLA in healthy donors. The study, taken as a whole, reports: In a later analysis, TCR beta V- and J-gene trimming showed a link to a missense DCLRE1C variant. Both high specificity and high sensitivity reportedly marked the classifier's diagnosis of cytomegalovirus status. An analysis done earlier found most TCR beta V segments productive about 90% or about 30% of the time.

The primer mix had 60 Vbeta and 13 Jbeta primers. Here immunoSEQ multiplex PCR was the method, and the copy in TCRdb shows in-frame clones only, minus some. The table records 210,000 or so clones, over 75% of them present only once. The material sequenced was PBMCs. The sequence was obtained from a girl aged 2 to 9 in good health and CMV-seronegative. The chain has TRBV5-4 and TRBJ2-3, with 8 bases lining up with TRBD2. CDR3 sequence reads: CASSYPSGRGDTQYF. The CDR3 region has the DNA TGTGCCAGCAGCTATCCGAGCGGGAGAGGGGATACGCAGTATTTT.